The 20 T cell receptor beta chains presented below share a single source sample, sequenced in a study of blood T cell repertoires in COVID-19. The assay was immunoSEQ multiplex PCR, and TCRdb's table has in-frame clones only and misses some. The sample yields under 65,000 clones, approximately 80% seen once. The sample comprised PBMCs or T cells enriched from blood (not recorded which). Receptors were obtained from a woman aged 45-59 years with acute COVID-19.

The V call is TRBV28, the J call TRBJ1-5; 8 bases agree with TRBD1. Germline CDR1 reads MDHEN; CDR2 reads SYDVKM. The CDR3 runs to 16 residues. V dropped 6 bases and J dropped 3; count of bases not matched to a gene: 10. For the CDR3, the DNA is TGTGCCAGCAGGGCGACAGGGGCAGGGTTCAATCAGCCCCAGCATTTT. Its protein product is CASRATGAGFNQPQHF.

In this sample, this clone turned up once. The chain uses TRBV30 and TRBJ1-2; the D is unclear. The CDR3 has 10 amino acids. Germline V gene lookup returns CDR1 GTSNPN and CDR2 SVGIG (reference sequence). Trimming cost V 7 bases and J 8 bases, with 11 bases left between them. The CDR3 here is CAYDWKGYTF. For the CDR3, the DNA is TGTGCCTATGACTGGAAGGGCTACACCTTC.

The chain couples TRBV5-6 to TRBJ1-1, with D tentatively TRBD1 (5 bases). The CDR3 contains 14 residues. The V end lost 3 bases, the J end lost 4 bases, and 13 bases lay between the germline ends. The germline gives CDR1 SGHDT, CDR2 YYEEEE. Written as DNA, the CDR3 is TGTGCCAGCAGCTGGCGGGGCGTCGGCACTGAAGCTTTCTTT. It codes for CASSWRGVGTEAFF.

This clone has a handful of counts. The junction departs from germline at one end; a sequencing error may be responsible. The chain is built from TRBV19 and TRBJ1-2; 10 positions agree with TRBD1. In germline, CDR1 is LNHDA, CDR2 SQIVND (reference sequence). The CDR3 has 14 amino acids. The CDR3 loop reads CASRDRDRGYGYTF. CDR3 nucleotide sequence: TGTGCTAGTAGGGACCGGGACAGGGGCTATGGCTACACCTTC.

This sequence joins TRBV2 and TRBJ1-5; D not certain. Germline assignment: CDR1 SNHLY and CDR2 FYNNEI. CDR3 length: 13 amino acids. Trimming removed 0 bases from V and 6 bases from J, with 6 bases in between. The CDR3 loop is CASSEARGQPQHF. CDR3 DNA sequence: TGTGCCAGCAGTGAAGCGCGCGGTCAGCCCCAGCATTTT.

This clone showed up just a few times. J is TRBJ1-6 and V is TRBV7-3; maybe TRBD1 (5 bases). Germline V gene lookup returns CDR1 SGHTA and CDR2 FQGTGA. Between the trimmed V and J ends, which lost 2 bases and 5 bases, there was a span of 19 bases. This CDR3 region has 18 residues. In DNA form, the CDR3 reads TGTGCCAGCAGCTTAGGAAGAGGGGCAGGGAGGAATAATTCACCCCTCCACTTT. This translates into CASSLGRGAGRNNSPLHF. Complete variable domain (other parts from reference TRBV7-3 and TRBJ1-6): GAGVSQTPSNKVTEKGKYVELRCDPISGHTALYWYRQSLGQGPEFLIYFQGTGAADDSGLPNDRFFAVRPEGSVSTLKIQRTERGDSAVYLCASSLGRGAGRNNSPLHFGNGTRLTVT.

The chain is built from TRBV28 and TRBJ2-1, with TRBD2 identical over 8 bases. J gave up 8 bases and V 3 bases, and 9 bases lay outside the gene matches. This CDR3 comprises 15 residues. Germline-derived CDR1 and CDR2 are MDHEN and SYDVKM. The CDR3 DNA is TGTGCCAGCAGTTTCTCGGGGGGGCCGGGCGATGAGCAGTTCTTC. Amino acids: CASSFSGGPGDEQFF.

This clone has just a few counts. The rearrangement uses TRBV30 and TRBJ1-3; TRBD1 aligns across 9 bases. The CDR3 consists of 16 residues. V shed 2 bases and J 2 bases; nucleotides not matched to a gene: 7. Germline CDR1 reads GTSNPN; CDR2 reads SVGIG (reference sequence). The DNA of the CDR3 is TGTGCCTGGAGTAACCACAGGGGGCCGACTGGAAACACCATATATTTT. As protein: CAWSNHRGPTGNTIYF.

This clone was seen a single time. The rearrangement links TRBV5-6 to TRBJ2-5; 7 bases match TRBD2. The length of the CDR3 is 13 residues. V shed 4 bases, J shed 2 bases, and the junction held 2 bases outside the gene matches. From germline, CDR1 is SGHDT and CDR2 YYEEEE. The CDR3 nucleotides read TGTGCCAGCAGCCTGGGACTACAAGAGACCCAGTACTTC. The encoded protein is CASSLGLQETQYF.

The rearrangement uses TRBV5-1 and TRBJ1-1; TRBD1 might be the D (6 bases). From germline, CDR1 is SGHRS and CDR2 YFSETQ. The CDR3 is made up of 16 amino acids. V lost 5 bases and J lost 4, with 21 bases in between. In DNA, the CDR3 is TGCGCCAGCAGGCGGGAGGTCGGGGGGCTGGGCACTGAAGCTTTCTTT. Protein sequence: CASRREVGGLGTEAFF.

The CDR3 loop is CASSQGQPNQPQHF. The CDR3 coding sequence is TGTGCCAGCAGCCAAGGACAGCCCAATCAGCCCCAGCATTTT. The chain has TRBV7-2 and TRBJ1-5, with D perhaps TRBD1 (6 bases). Germline V gene data show CDR1 as SGHTA and CDR2 as FQGNSA. The CDR3 loop spans 14 amino acids. The V and J ends lost 5 bases and 3 bases respectively, with 11 bases between them.

V usage is TRBV10-3 and J usage is TRBJ1-2, with D tentatively TRBD1 (5 bases). The CDR3 sequence is 17 residues long. Germline-derived CDR1 and CDR2 are ENHRY and SYGVKD. Trimming took off 2 bases at V and 2 bases at J, with 18 bases between the two ends. The CDR3 reads CAISERSGEQPNYGYTF. In nucleotides, the CDR3 is TGTGCCATCAGTGAGCGGTCGGGGGAGCAACCAAACTATGGCTACACCTTC.

This sequence joins TRBV7-9 and TRBJ2-7; 10 bases align to TRBD1. The CDR3 runs 17 residues. Germline V gives CDR1 SEHNR, CDR2 FQNEAQ (reference sequence). The junction had 13 bases not matched to a gene; V was cut back by 6 bases and J by 2 bases. The DNA for the CDR3 is TGTGCCAGCAGTCCCCGTACGCCCGGGACAGGGGCCTACGAGCAGTACTTC. As protein: CASSPRTPGTGAYEQYF.

V is TRBV12-5 and J is TRBJ1-5, with D unresolved. V was cut by 1 base and J by 3 bases, with 4 bases left in between. The CDR3 extends over 13 amino acids. CDR1 LGHNT and CDR2 FRNRAP come from the germline V gene. CDR3: CASGLGYNQPQHF. The CDR3 nucleotides are TGTGCTAGTGGTTTGGGCTACAATCAGCCCCAGCATTTT.

The chain employs TRBV2 and TRBJ1-5, with D perhaps matching TRBD1 (5 bases). CDR1 and CDR2 from the germline V gene are SNHLY and FYNNEI. The CDR3 has 18 residues. Trimming removed 2 bases at V and 4 bases at J, with 21 bases between. The CDR3 spells CASSEMGGRATRNQPQHF. The DNA of the CDR3 is TGTGCCAGCAGTGAAATGGGGGGACGGGCGACGAGAAATCAGCCCCAGCATTTT.

In this sample, this clone turned up a few times. V and J are TRBV3-1 (or the pseudogene TRBV3-2) and TRBJ1-2, with a tentative D call TRBD1 (6 bases). V was cut by 4 bases and J by 8 bases, with 14 bases left in between. Germline V gives CDR1 LGHDT, CDR2 YNNKEL (reference sequence). This CDR3 contains 13 residues. This chain's CDR3 is CASSRTGFGGYTF. The CDR3 nucleotides read TGTGCCAGCAGCCGAACAGGGTTTGGGGGCTACACCTTC.

V gene TRBV4-2 combines with J gene TRBJ2-3; 11 positions match TRBD2. V gave up 2 bases and J gave up 10 bases; unmatched junction bases: 8. Germline lookup yields CDR1 LGHNA and CDR2 YNFKEQ. CDR3 size: 15 residues. The CDR3 nucleotides are TGTGCCAGCAGCCAATTCGCTAGCGGGGGGACTCCGCAGTATTTT. This translates into CASSQFASGGTPQYF.

This clone is a singleton in its sample. The CDR3 sequence is CATSRDGVDGTRGEKLFF. Written as DNA, the CDR3 is TGTGCCACCAGCAGAGATGGAGTGGACGGGACCAGGGGTGAAAAACTGTTTTTT. The gene calls are TRBV15 and TRBJ1-4; TRBD1 might be the D (6 bases). CDR3 length equals 18 residues. Germline-derived CDR1 and CDR2 are LNHNV and YYDKDF (reference sequence). V lost 0 bases and J lost 7, with 21 bases in between.

The chain uses TRBV5-7 and TRBJ2-7; 9 nucleotides line up with TRBD1. TRBV5-7 falls under the ORF class, with uncertain function. The V gene end was trimmed by 4 bases and the J gene end by 3 bases; junction bases not matched to a gene: 11. CDR3 length: 16 amino acids. The CDR3, as DNA: TGTGCCAGCAGCCCCGTCCCGGGACAGGGTGTCTACGAGCAGTACTTC. This encodes CASSPVPGQGVYEQYF.

This chain links TRBV7-8 with TRBJ1-2; TRBD1 might be the D (6 bases). The CDR3 totals 17 residues. Germline V CDR1 and CDR2: SGHVS, FQNEAQ. The germline V and J ends were trimmed by 1 base and 5 bases, with 20 bases remaining between them. The CDR3 sequence is CASSLGDMGVTTYGYTF. CDR3 coding DNA: TGTGCCAGCAGCTTAGGGGACATGGGGGTAACGACGTATGGCTACACCTTC.